This T cell receptor beta chain stems from a study of CD8+ T cells in alopecia areata. Across the study: Those treated were given oral tofacitinib at 5 to 10 mg twice daily.

Reverse transcribed after extraction, RNA yielded cDNA as the sequencing template. Data came from immunoSEQ multiplex PCR; TCRdb stores just in-frame clones and leaves some out. The sample shows approximately 210,000 clones, approximately 65% of them seen only once. Indicated treatment: oral pan-JAK inhibitor, 5-10 mg twice daily. Specimens obtained from alopecia areata patients comprised lesional scalp punch biopsies and peripheral blood. Study outcomes and limitations: Elevated clonality characterized lesional scalp relative to normal scalp, particularly in alopecia totalis/universalis. Scalp clonality, along with expanded CD8+ clones among the top 100, was significantly decreased by tofacitinib.

In regard to this clone: Its antigen is undetermined.

Sequencing used CD4+ T cells sorted from blood, obtained at approximately week 42, from a patient treated with tofacitinib. The sequence derives from a human donor with alopecia areata.

The DNA for the CDR3 is TGCAGCGTCGACTCAAGAAATCAGGGAGCGGTCTATGGCTACACCTTC. It codes for CSVDSRNQGAVYGYTF. This chain uses TRBV29-1 with TRBJ1-2; perhaps TRBD1 as D (5 bases). The CDR3 is 16 residues long. Germline V gene sequence: CDR1 SQVTM, CDR2 ANQGSEA. With 6 bases removed from V and 4 bases from J, the gap between germline ends came to 24 bases.